What follows are 31 T cell receptor beta chains derived from one specimen sequenced in a study of cytomegalovirus exposure and HLA in healthy donors. Vbeta (60) and Jbeta (13) primers were used in the PCR. Sequenced by immunoSEQ multiplex PCR; TCRdb stores in-frame clones only, minus some. The table records some 150,000 clones, roughly 78% of them present only once. The sequencing input was PBMCs. These receptors were obtained from a man younger than 30 in good health and CMV-seropositive.

The V call is TRBV27, the J call TRBJ2-1; tentatively, D is TRBD2 (5 bases). The CDR3 runs 13 residues. V was clipped by 3 bases and J by 10 bases, with 13 bases between them. Looked up from germline, CDR1 is MNHEY and CDR2 is SMNVEV (reference sequence). CDR3 protein: CASSFSPTGEQFF. DNA of the CDR3: TGTGCCAGCAGTTTTTCTCCGACGGGGGAGCAGTTCTTC.

The chain combines TRBV19 with TRBJ1-3; possibly TRBD1 for D (5 bases). The germline gives CDR1 LNHDA, CDR2 SQIVND (reference sequence). This CDR3 is built from 17 residues. Between the trimmed V and J ends, which lost 5 bases and 0 bases, there was a span of 17 bases. The CDR3: CASSVQGTGDSGNTIYF. CDR3 nucleotide sequence: TGTGCCAGTAGTGTACAAGGTACGGGGGACTCTGGAAACACCATATATTTT.

This chain uses TRBV10-3 with TRBJ2-5, with 7 positions matching TRBD1. The germline V gene encodes CDR1 ENHRY and CDR2 SYGVKD. V shed 6 bases and J 5 bases; nucleotides not matched to a gene: 3. This CDR3 is 12 amino acids long. The CDR3 region is CAIRTGKETQYF. CDR3 DNA sequence: TGTGCCATCAGGACAGGGAAGGAGACCCAGTACTTC.

The V and J genes are TRBV9 and TRBJ2-2; TRBD2 matches 8 bases. This CDR3 has 16 amino acids. CDR1 is SGDLS and CDR2 is YYNGEE in the germline V gene. V was clipped by 3 bases and J by 4 bases; unmatched bases: 8. CDR3 sequence (DNA): TGTGCCAGCAGCGCGACTAGCGTGTGGGGCACCGGGGAGCTGTTTTTT. This codes for CASSATSVWGTGELFF.

This clone was observed a few times. The J gene is TRBJ2-3, the V gene TRBV5-1; TRBD2 might be the D (5 bases). The germline V gene encodes CDR1 SGHRS and CDR2 YFSETQ. The CDR3 runs to 15 residues. Trimming pared 0 bases from V and 2 bases from J, leaving 10 bases between. The CDR3 DNA is TGCGCCAGCAGCTTGGAGTCGGGGTACACAGATACGCAGTATTTT. It is translated as CASSLESGYTDTQYF.

V usage is TRBV28 and J usage is TRBJ1-1, with D possibly TRBD1 on 5 matching bases. CDR1 MDHEN and CDR2 SYDVKM come from the germline V gene. The CDR3 is 15 residues long. V was cut by 8 bases and J by 5 bases, with 21 bases left in between. The CDR3 loop reads CASPKEGSVMTEAFF. In DNA form, the CDR3 reads TGTGCCAGCCCTAAGGAGGGGTCGGTAATGACTGAAGCTTTCTTT.

The CDR3 sequence: CASSLAGAISYEQYF. CDR3 nucleotide sequence: TGTGCCAGCAGCCTAGCGGGAGCTATTTCCTACGAGCAGTACTTC. V gene TRBV28 combines with J gene TRBJ2-7, with 10 bases aligning to TRBD2. This CDR3 comprises 15 residues. Trimming removed 6 bases from V and 1 base from J; junction bases left unmatched: 6. Per the germline V gene, CDR1 is MDHEN and CDR2 is SYDVKM.

J is TRBJ2-2 and V is TRBV6-6; 8 bases agree with TRBD2. This CDR3 is built from 14 residues. CDR1 and CDR2 (germline): MNHNY, SVGAGI (reference sequence). With 8 bases clipped from V and 4 bases from J, the junction kept 6 bases outside the gene matches. The CDR3 sequence is CASFTGGVTGELFF. CDR3 nucleotide sequence: TGTGCCAGCTTTACGGGGGGGGTCACCGGGGAGCTGTTTTTT.

This clone was observed a handful of times. The V and J genes are TRBV2 and TRBJ2-5; 10 bases agree with TRBD2. The CDR3 is 15 residues long. Per the germline V gene, CDR1 is SNHLY and CDR2 is FYNNEI. V lost 5 bases and J lost 14; bases outside the gene matches: 17. In nucleotides, the CDR3 is TGTGCCAGCAGTTACCTGACTAGCGGGCCTGAGGGATTCTACTTC. Translated: CASSYLTSGPEGFYF.

The J gene is TRBJ2-2, the V gene TRBV27; D is ambiguous. CDR1 is MNHEY, CDR2 SMNVEV, per germline (reference sequence). The germline V and J ends were trimmed by 5 bases and 2 bases, with 12 bases remaining between them. The CDR3 is 15 amino acids. CDR3 bases: TGTGCCAGCAGTGTCAGGTTCCCCAACACCGGGGAGCTGTTTTTT. Its protein is CASSVRFPNTGELFF.

This clone was seen a few times. The chain joins TRBV6-6 to TRBJ2-7; 7 bases line up with TRBD2. With 0 bases clipped from V and 13 bases from J, the junction kept 12 bases outside the gene matches. The CDR3 length is 14 residues. Germline V gene data show CDR1 as MNHNY and CDR2 as SVGAGI (reference sequence). CDR3 coding DNA: TGTGCCAGCAGTTACTCGACACCGGAGGGGAGGGTTTACTTC. This codes for CASSYSTPEGRVYF.

The J gene is TRBJ2-1, the V gene TRBV29-1; 7 positions agree with TRBD2. From germline, CDR1 is SQVTM and CDR2 ANQGSEA. The CDR3 covers 13 residues. V gave up 6 bases and J gave up 5 bases; unmatched junction bases: 7. CDR3: CSVGGTLNNEQFF. The CDR3 nucleotides read TGCAGCGTGGGAGGGACCTTAAACAATGAGCAGTTCTTC.

The chain recombines TRBV10-3 with TRBJ2-3; the match to TRBD2 covers 7 bases. The germline V gene has CDR1 ENHRY and CDR2 SYGVKD. This CDR3 contains 19 residues. The V gene end was trimmed by 6 bases and the J gene end by 0 bases; junction bases not matched to a gene: 18. CDR3 protein: CAIRASPGLKVSSTDTQYF. CDR3 sequence (DNA): TGTGCCATCAGAGCTTCTCCGGGACTAAAAGTTTCTAGCACAGATACGCAGTATTTT.

V gene TRBV29-1 combines with J gene TRBJ2-7; D remains unclear. Germline loops: CDR1 SQVTM, CDR2 ANQGSEA. V was cut by 5 bases and J by 4 bases, with 18 bases left in between. CDR3 size: 14 residues. The CDR3 DNA reads as TGCAGCGTTCGCGTAATGGGCAAGGATTACGAGCAGTACTTC. Translation gives CSVRVMGKDYEQYF.

As regards this clone: The CDR3 does not end in the conserved phenylalanine or tryptophan, so this is likely a read error. The chain has TRBV30 and TRBJ1-1; no reliable D call. The CDR3 extends over 13 amino acids. Germline CDR1 and CDR2: GTSNPN and SVGIG (reference sequence). V shed 2 bases and J shed 6 bases, with 13 bases lying between them. The CDR3 region has the DNA TGTGCCTGGAGTATAGAGGGAAGAGCTGAAGCTTTCCTT. As protein: CAWSIEGRAEAFL.

The chain employs TRBV28 and TRBJ1-4; D not resolved. Germline V gene data show CDR1 as MDHEN and CDR2 as SYDVKM. With 2 bases removed from V and 3 bases from J, the gap between germline ends came to 7 bases. The CDR3 has 14 residues. CDR3 nucleotide sequence: TGTGCCAGCAGTTTAGACGGAGCTAATGAAAAACTGTTTTTT. Its translation: CASSLDGANEKLFF.

The V and J genes are TRBV7-8 and TRBJ2-7; 7 nucleotides align to TRBD1. From germline, CDR1 is SGHVS and CDR2 FQNEAQ. The CDR3 length is 14 residues. V was pared by 3 bases and J by 6 bases, with 8 bases of the junction left unmatched. The CDR3 region is CASSFTGDWGEQYF. The CDR3 nucleotides read TGTGCCAGCAGCTTCACAGGGGATTGGGGCGAGCAGTACTTC.

This clone showed up just once. The rearrangement joins TRBV11-1 to TRBJ1-1; maybe TRBD1 (5 bases). Germline assignment: CDR1 SGHAT and CDR2 FQDESV (reference sequence). The CDR3 consists of 14 residues. Trimming pared 3 bases from V and 6 bases from J, leaving 14 bases between. The DNA for the CDR3 is TGTGCCAGCAGCTTTATGGGGGGGGTCGCTGAAGCTTTCTTT. Its translation: CASSFMGGVAEAFF.

The chain couples TRBV27 to TRBJ2-3; a possible D gene is TRBD1 (6 bases). Trimming shortened V by 2 bases and J by 6 bases, and 12 bases separated the two germline ends. The germline gives CDR1 MNHEY, CDR2 SMNVEV (reference sequence). The CDR3 contains 14 residues. The CDR3 sequence is CASSLQAQGDTQYF. The CDR3 nucleotides are TGTGCCAGCAGTTTACAGGCCCAGGGGGATACGCAGTATTTT.

J is TRBJ2-5 and V is TRBV27; 7 nucleotides agree with TRBD2. Looked up from germline, CDR1 is MNHEY and CDR2 is SMNVEV (reference sequence). The CDR3 consists of 14 residues. V shed 5 bases, J shed 2 bases, and the junction held 5 bases outside the gene matches. The CDR3 protein is CASSRRTSQETQYF. CDR3 in DNA: TGTGCCAGCAGTCGCCGGACTAGTCAAGAGACCCAGTACTTC.

V usage is TRBV7-6 and J usage is TRBJ1-5; the match to TRBD1 covers 8 bases. The CDR3 extends over 15 amino acids. Trimming cost V 5 bases and J 6 bases; bases outside gene matches: 9. Per the germline V gene, CDR1 is SGHVS and CDR2 is FNYEAQ. CDR3: CASSQTGDGRQPQHF. For the CDR3, the DNA is TGTGCCAGCAGCCAGACAGGGGACGGCCGTCAGCCCCAGCATTTT.

The chain has TRBV5-4 and TRBJ2-5; the match to TRBD1 covers 7 bases. With V trimmed by 4 bases and J by 0 bases, 3 bases remained unmatched. The V gene's germline CDR1 is SGHNT and CDR2 YYREEE (reference sequence). The CDR3 length is 14 residues. The CDR3 region is CASSQDRYQETQYF. The CDR3 bases are TGTGCCAGCAGCCAGGACAGGTACCAAGAGACCCAGTACTTC.

V is TRBV27 and J is TRBJ2-3; no firm D call. V was pared by 0 bases and J by 3 bases, with 13 bases between. This CDR3 has 16 amino acids. Germline values: CDR1 MNHEY, CDR2 SMNVEV (reference sequence). The CDR3 reads CASSLSSVAATDTQYF. DNA of the CDR3: TGTGCCAGCAGTTTATCATCGGTTGCGGCAACAGATACGCAGTATTTT.

V is TRBV7-9 and J is TRBJ2-5, with a weak D call TRBD2 (6 bases). V lost 6 bases and J lost 5, with 19 bases in between. The CDR3 spans 15 residues. Germline-derived CDR1 and CDR2 are SEHNR and FQNEAQ (reference sequence). For the CDR3, the DNA is TGTGCCAGCAGTCCTGTTCGGAGGGACGGCGAGACCCAGTACTTC. It is translated as CASSPVRRDGETQYF.

V usage is TRBV7-6 and J usage is TRBJ2-1; 15 nucleotides line up with TRBD2. V was clipped by 5 bases and J by 6 bases; unmatched bases: 8. The CDR3 consists of 17 residues. Per the germline V gene, CDR1 is SGHVS and CDR2 is FNYEAQ. CDR3 protein: CASSGGLAGGPRNEQFF. CDR3 DNA sequence: TGTGCCAGCAGCGGTGGACTAGCGGGAGGGCCGCGCAATGAGCAGTTCTTC.

The chain uses TRBV7-8 and TRBJ2-1; D call uncertain. CDR3 size: 15 residues. The V end lost 1 base, the J end lost 0 bases, and 7 bases lay between the germline ends. In germline, CDR1 is SGHVS, CDR2 FQNEAQ. This CDR3 is CASSLERSSYNEQFF. Here the CDR3 DNA reads TGTGCCAGCAGCTTAGAGCGTAGCTCCTACAATGAGCAGTTCTTC.

The rearrangement joins TRBV5-1 to TRBJ1-1; no firm D call. CDR3 length: 15 amino acids. The ends were cut back, 0 bases at V and 0 bases at J, with 9 bases in the middle. Germline V CDR1 and CDR2: SGHRS, YFSETQ. Here the CDR3 DNA reads TGCGCCAGCAGCTTGGGCGATTCCATGAACACTGAAGCTTTCTTT. Translated, it gives CASSLGDSMNTEAFF.

This chain connects TRBV28 to TRBJ2-1, with no clear D. The V gene lost 2 bases and the J gene lost 9 bases, with 11 bases spanning the gap. The length of the CDR3 is 13 residues. Germline-derived CDR1 and CDR2 are MDHEN and SYDVKM. CDR3 bases: TGTGCCAGCAGTTTAGGAGTCGCGACTGAGCAGTTCTTC. Its translation is CASSLGVATEQFF. The entire variable domain, with the rest obtained from reference TRBV28 and TRBJ2-1, is as follows: DVKVTQSSRYLVKRTGEKVFLECVQDMDHENMFWYRQDPGLGLRLIYFSYDVKMKEKGDIPEGYSVSREKKERFSLILESASTNQTSMYLCASSLGVATEQFFGPGTRLTVL.

Only one count was recorded for this clone. The V gene is TRBV30, the J gene TRBJ1-2; D uncertain. CDR3 length equals 13 residues. Looked up from germline, CDR1 is GTSNPN and CDR2 is SVGIG (reference sequence). V gave up 5 bases and J gave up 2 bases, with 12 bases separating them. The CDR3 protein is CAWLHGENYGYTF. Here the CDR3 DNA reads TGTGCCTGGCTTCACGGAGAGAACTATGGCTACACCTTC.

This chain links TRBV6-5 with TRBJ2-5, with a tentative D call TRBD2 (6 bases). Germline V gives CDR1 MNHEY, CDR2 SVGAGI. The CDR3 runs 15 residues. Trimming pared 0 bases from V and 3 bases from J, leaving 11 bases between. The CDR3, as DNA: TGTGCCAGCAGTTACTCGGCCGGGGAGGAAGAGACCCAGTACTTC. The encoded protein is CASSYSAGEEETQYF.

This clone was counted only a few times. The rearrangement joins TRBV7-9 to TRBJ2-5; 9 bases line up with TRBD2. This CDR3 contains 17 residues. Germline CDR1 SEHNR, CDR2 FQNEAQ (reference sequence). Germline trimming cut 1 base from V and 5 bases from J; bases unmatched to any gene: 11. CDR3 sequence (DNA): TGTGCCAGCAGCTTAGAAGGATTAGCGGGAGTTGGGGAGACCCAGTACTTC. It translates to CASSLEGLAGVGETQYF. The variable domain in full, with the rest retrieved from reference TRBV7-9 and TRBJ2-5, is DTGVSQNPRHKITKRGQNVTFRCDPISEHNRLYWYRQTLGQGPEFLTYFQNEAQLEKSRLLSDRFSAERPKGSFSTLEIQRTEQGDSAMYLCASSLEGLAGVGETQYFGPGTRLLVL.